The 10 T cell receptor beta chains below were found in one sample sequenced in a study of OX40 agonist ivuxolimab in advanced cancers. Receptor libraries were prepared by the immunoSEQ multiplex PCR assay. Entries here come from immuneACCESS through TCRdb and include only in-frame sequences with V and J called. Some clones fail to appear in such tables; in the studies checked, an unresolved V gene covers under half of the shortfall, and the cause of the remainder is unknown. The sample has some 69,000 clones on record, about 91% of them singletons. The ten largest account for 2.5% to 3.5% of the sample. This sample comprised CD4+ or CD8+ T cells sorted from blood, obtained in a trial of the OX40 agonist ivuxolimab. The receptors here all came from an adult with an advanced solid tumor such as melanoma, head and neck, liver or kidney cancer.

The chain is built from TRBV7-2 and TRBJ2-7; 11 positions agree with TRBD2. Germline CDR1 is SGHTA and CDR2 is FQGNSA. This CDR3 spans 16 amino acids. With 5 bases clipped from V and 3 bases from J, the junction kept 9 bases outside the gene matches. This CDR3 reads CASSLLSSGGLYEQYF. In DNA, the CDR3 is TGTGCCAGCAGCCTGCTGTCTAGCGGGGGGCTCTACGAGCAGTACTTC.

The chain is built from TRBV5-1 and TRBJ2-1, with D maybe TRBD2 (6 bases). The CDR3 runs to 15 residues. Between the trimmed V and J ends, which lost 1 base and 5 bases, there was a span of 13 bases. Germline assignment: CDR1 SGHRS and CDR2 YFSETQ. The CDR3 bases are TGCGCCAGCAGCTTGTCGAGCGGGTTTAACAATGAGCAGTTCTTC. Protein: CASSLSSGFNNEQFF.

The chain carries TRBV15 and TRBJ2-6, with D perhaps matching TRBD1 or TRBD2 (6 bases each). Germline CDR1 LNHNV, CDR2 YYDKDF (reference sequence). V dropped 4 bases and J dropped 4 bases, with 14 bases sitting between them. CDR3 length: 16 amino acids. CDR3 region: CATSTGGSTGANVLTF. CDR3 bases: TGTGCCACCAGCACCGGGGGCTCAACCGGGGCCAACGTCCTGACTTTC. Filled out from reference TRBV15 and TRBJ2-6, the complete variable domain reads DAMVIQNPRYQVTQFGKPVTLSCSQTLNHNVMYWYQQKSSQAPKLLFHYYDKDFNNEADTPDNFQSRRPNTSFCFLDIRSPGLGDTAMYLCATSTGGSTGANVLTFGAGSRLTVL.

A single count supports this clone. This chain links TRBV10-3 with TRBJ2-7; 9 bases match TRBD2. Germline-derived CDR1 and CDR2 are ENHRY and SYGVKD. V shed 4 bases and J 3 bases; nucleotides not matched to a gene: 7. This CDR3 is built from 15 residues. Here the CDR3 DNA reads TGTGCCATCAGTGGCGGGGGGGGCGGTCTCTACGAGCAGTACTTC. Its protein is CAISGGGGGLYEQYF.

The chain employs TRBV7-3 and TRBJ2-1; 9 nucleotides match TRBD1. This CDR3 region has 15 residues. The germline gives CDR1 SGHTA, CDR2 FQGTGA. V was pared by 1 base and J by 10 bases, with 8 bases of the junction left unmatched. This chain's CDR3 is CASSLNGQGTGEQFF. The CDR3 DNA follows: TGTGCCAGCAGCTTAAACGGACAGGGGACGGGCGAGCAGTTCTTC.

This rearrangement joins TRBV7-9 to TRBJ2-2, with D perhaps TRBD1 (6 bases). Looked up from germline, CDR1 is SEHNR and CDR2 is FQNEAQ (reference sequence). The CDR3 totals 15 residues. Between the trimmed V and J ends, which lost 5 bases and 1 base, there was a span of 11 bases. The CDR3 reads CASSPETGNTGELFF. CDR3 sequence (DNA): TGTGCCAGCAGCCCCGAGACAGGGAACACCGGGGAGCTGTTTTTT.

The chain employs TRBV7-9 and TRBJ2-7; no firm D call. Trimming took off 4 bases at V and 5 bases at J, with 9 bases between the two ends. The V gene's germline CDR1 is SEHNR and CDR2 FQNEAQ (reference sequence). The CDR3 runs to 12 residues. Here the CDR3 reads CASSSGLNEQYF. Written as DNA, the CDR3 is TGTGCCAGCAGCTCAGGTCTAAACGAGCAGTACTTC.

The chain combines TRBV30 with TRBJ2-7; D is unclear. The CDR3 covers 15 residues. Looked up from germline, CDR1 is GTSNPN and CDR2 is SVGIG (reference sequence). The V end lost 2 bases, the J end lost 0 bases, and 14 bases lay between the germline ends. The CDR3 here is CAWSSSGPSSYEQYF. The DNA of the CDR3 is TGTGCCTGGAGTTCTTCCGGACCAAGCTCCTACGAGCAGTACTTC.

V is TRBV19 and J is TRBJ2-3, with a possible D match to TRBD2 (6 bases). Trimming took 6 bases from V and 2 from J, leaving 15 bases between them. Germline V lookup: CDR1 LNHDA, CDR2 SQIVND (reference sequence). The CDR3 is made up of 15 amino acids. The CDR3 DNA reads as TGTGCCAGTAGCTCACGGGACTCCTCCACAGATACGCAGTATTTT. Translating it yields CASSSRDSSTDTQYF.

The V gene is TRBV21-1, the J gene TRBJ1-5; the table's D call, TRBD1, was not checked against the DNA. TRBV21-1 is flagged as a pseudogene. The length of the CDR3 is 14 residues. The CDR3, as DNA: TGTGCCAGCAGCAAAGCCAGGGGCAATCAGCCCCAGCATTTT. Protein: CASSKARGNQPQHF.